These 4 T cell receptor beta chains were all obtained from the same sample, sequenced in a study of Graves' ophthalmopathy and Graves' hyperthyroidism. For repertoire sequencing, the TCR beta CDR3 regions were amplified from RNA transcripts. An opening RT-PCR round employed HTBI primers and preceded a second-round multiplex PCR. TCRdb redid the calling of the multiplex PCR reads with MiXCR, one entry per CDR3 protein. Of 350,000 to 450,000 distinct CDR3 sequences in the sample, around 20% were seen once. Sample: peripheral blood. These receptor sequences come from a woman between 18 and 29 years old with Graves' ophthalmopathy.

This clonotype was seen at least ten times. The chain has TRBV30 and TRBJ1-6; D remains unclear. The CDR3 spans 16 residues. From germline, CDR1 is GTSNPN and CDR2 SVGIG (reference sequence). Trimming took 1 base from V and 10 from J, leaving 20 bases between them. The CDR3 sequence: CAWSASSLSRRSPLHF. For the CDR3, the DNA is TGTGCCTGGAGTGCCTCCTCGTTGTCACGCAGGTCACCCCTCCACTTT.

The table lists this clonotype with a count of one. The chain carries TRBV29-1 and TRBJ2-7; D perhaps matches TRBD2 (6 bases). The CDR3 is 14 residues long. Germline assignment: CDR1 SQVTM and CDR2 ANQGSEA. Between the trimmed V and J ends, which lost 0 bases and 6 bases, there was a span of 15 bases. The CDR3 nucleotides are TGCAGCGTTGAAGAGAATCCCCTGCGGGGCGAGCAGTACTTC. Translating gives CSVEENPLRGEQYF.

To note about this clonotype: It is likely a read error, because the conserved phenylalanine at the end of the CDR3 is missing. The rearrangement joins TRBV7-8 to TRBJ2-5; weak D call: TRBD2 (6 bases). Per the germline V gene, CDR1 is SGHVS and CDR2 is FQNEAQ. The CDR3 spans 15 residues. This chain's CDR3 is CAGSLDGRGPETQYY. The CDR3 coding sequence is TGCGCCGGCAGCTTAGATGGGCGGGGTCCAGAGACCCAGTACTAC.

This clonotype was observed at least ten times. The chain combines TRBV18 with TRBJ1-1; perhaps TRBD1 as D (5 bases). Germline V gene lookup returns CDR1 KGHSH and CDR2 LQKENI. Trimming pared 3 bases from V and 3 bases from J, leaving 11 bases between. There are 14 residues in the CDR3. CDR3 nucleotides: TGTGCCAGCTCACCGTACAGGAGGCACACTGAAGCTTTCTTT. Translation gives CASSPYRRHTEAFF.